The rows below give T cell receptor beta chains drawn from one sample of a study of T-cell reconstitution after alpha-beta-depleted transplantation in children. TCRdb reprocessed the PCR reads via MiXCR and lists one record per CDR3 protein. This table has approximately 85,000 distinct CDR3 sequences, 13% to 15% appearing once. The sample consisted of PBMCs, mostly from graft donor cells, taken 180 days after TCRalphabeta/CD19-depleted stem cell transplant. The receptors come from a male patient aged 2-15 years who had a stem cell transplant for acute lymphoblastic leukemia, so the T cells may come from the graft donor. Both conserved end residues are part of each CDR3. Each record gives: clone size, D gene, J gene, V gene, CDR3 DNA, CDR3 protein. The D gene is left open where the match is weak. Clone size, where shown, is once, few, many, or a class for clones that have expanded.

clone_size: -
d_call: -
j_call: TRBJ2-2
v_call: TRBV7-2
cdr3_nt: TGTGCCAGCAGCTTAGGACCCAGGTGGAAGGCCGGGGAGCTGTTTTTT
cdr3_aa: CASSLGPRWKAGELFF

clone_size: few
d_call: -
j_call: TRBJ2-7
v_call: TRBV4-3
cdr3_nt: TGCGCCAGCAGCCAGGGGACGGGACACCCTATTTACGAGCAGTACTTC
cdr3_aa: CASSQGTGHPIYEQYF

clone_size: -
d_call: TRBD1
j_call: TRBJ1-1
v_call: TRBV6-5
cdr3_nt: TGTGCCAGCAGTTGGGACAGTTACGGGGCTGAAGCTTTCTTT
cdr3_aa: CASSWDSYGAEAFF

clone_size: few
d_call: -
j_call: TRBJ2-1
v_call: TRBV7-9
cdr3_nt: TGTGCCAGCAGCTCGAGAGTACCTTCCCGGAGGGAGCAGTTCTTC
cdr3_aa: CASSSRVPSRREQFF

clone_size: few
d_call: -
j_call: TRBJ2-3
v_call: TRBV7-8
cdr3_nt: TGTGCCAGCAGCTTAGGGAGGGGCACAGATACGCAGTATTTT
cdr3_aa: CASSLGRGTDTQYF

clone_size: -
d_call: -
j_call: TRBJ1-1
v_call: TRBV9
cdr3_nt: TGTGCCAGCAGCGTAGGCCCTATGAACACTGAAGCTTTCTTT
cdr3_aa: CASSVGPMNTEAFF

clone_size: -
d_call: -
j_call: TRBJ2-7
v_call: TRBV23-1
cdr3_nt: TGCGCCAGCAGTTGCCTCAGGGGGGCCTACGAGCAGTACTTC
cdr3_aa: CASSCLRGAYEQYF

clone_size: -
d_call: TRBD1
j_call: TRBJ2-7
v_call: TRBV3-1
cdr3_nt: TGTGCCAGCAGCCAGGCCCCCGGGACAGGGTTCTACGAGCAGTACTTC
cdr3_aa: CASSQAPGTGFYEQYF

clone_size: once
d_call: -
j_call: TRBJ2-3
v_call: TRBV11-2
cdr3_nt: TGTGCCAGCAGCTTTTCTGGGGTTATGAATACGCAGTATTTT
cdr3_aa: CASSFSGVMNTQYF

clone_size: -
d_call: -
j_call: TRBJ2-7
v_call: TRBV4-3
cdr3_nt: TGCGCCAGCAGCCTACGAAGCCGGCGCATTCAACACGAGCAGTACTTC
cdr3_aa: CASSLRSRRIQHEQYF

clone_size: few
d_call: TRBD1
j_call: TRBJ1-5
v_call: TRBV7-2
cdr3_nt: TGTGCCAGCGGGGGGGGAGCTGGACAGGGGACGAATCAGCCCCAGCATTTT
cdr3_aa: CASGGGAGQGTNQPQHF

clone_size: many
d_call: -
j_call: TRBJ1-6
v_call: TRBV20-1
cdr3_nt: TGCAGTGCTAGTCAGACGGTTGGCTATAATTCACCCCTCCACTTT
cdr3_aa: CSASQTVGYNSPLHF

clone_size: few
d_call: TRBD1
j_call: TRBJ2-6
v_call: TRBV9
cdr3_nt: TGTGCCAGCAGCGTAGGGGCAGGGGGCGAGGCTGGGGCCAACGTCCTGACTTTC
cdr3_aa: CASSVGAGGEAGANVLTF

clone_size: few
d_call: -
j_call: TRBJ1-6
v_call: TRBV6-6
cdr3_nt: TGTGCCAGCAGTTACCCTAGCTTCCTCCACTTT
cdr3_aa: CASSYPSFLHF

clone_size: many
d_call: -
j_call: TRBJ2-3
v_call: TRBV4-3
cdr3_nt: TGCGCCAGCAGCCCGACGGACTCCCAAGATACGCAGTATTTT
cdr3_aa: CASSPTDSQDTQYF

clone_size: -
d_call: TRBD1
j_call: TRBJ2-5
v_call: TRBV20-1
cdr3_nt: TGCAGTGCTAGGGAGACAGGGGCGCCAGAGACCCAGTACTTC
cdr3_aa: CSARETGAPETQYF

clone_size: -
d_call: TRBD2
j_call: TRBJ2-4
v_call: TRBV12-3/TRBV12-4
cdr3_nt: TGTGCCAGCAGTGGGAGCGGGAGGGCCGGATCCTTC
cdr3_aa: CASSGSGRAGSF

clone_size: -
d_call: -
j_call: TRBJ1-1
v_call: TRBV28
cdr3_nt: TGTGCCAGCAGTTTATTAGGACAGCAAGCTTTCTTT
cdr3_aa: CASSLLGQQAFF

clone_size: -
d_call: TRBD2
j_call: TRBJ2-1
v_call: TRBV10-3
cdr3_nt: TGTGCCATCGGGGGGGGACTAGCGGGAGGAGGATCCTACAATGAGCAGTTCTTC
cdr3_aa: CAIGGGLAGGGSYNEQFF

clone_size: -
d_call: TRBD1
j_call: TRBJ2-7
v_call: TRBV28
cdr3_nt: TGTGCCAGCAGTGTTTCCAGGGGGCCACTCTCCTACGAGCAGTACTTC
cdr3_aa: CASSVSRGPLSYEQYF

clone_size: -
d_call: TRBD1
j_call: TRBJ2-7
v_call: TRBV7-2
cdr3_nt: TGTGCCAGCAGGCTCTACTCCGGGACAGGGACCTACGAGCAGTACTTC
cdr3_aa: CASRLYSGTGTYEQYF

clone_size: few
d_call: -
j_call: TRBJ2-1
v_call: TRBV5-1
cdr3_nt: TGCGCCAGCTACAGTATTCGAGTTGAGCAGTTCTTC
cdr3_aa: CASYSIRVEQFF

clone_size: many
d_call: -
j_call: TRBJ1-1
v_call: TRBV5-1
cdr3_nt: TGCGCCAGCAGCCCACTAGAGGGGACTGAAGCTTTCTTT
cdr3_aa: CASSPLEGTEAFF

clone_size: -
d_call: -
j_call: TRBJ1-1
v_call: TRBV5-6
cdr3_nt: TGTGCCAGCAGCTTGTCCGGCCCTAACACTGAAGCTTTCTTT
cdr3_aa: CASSLSGPNTEAFF

clone_size: -
d_call: -
j_call: TRBJ2-2
v_call: TRBV12-3/TRBV12-4
cdr3_nt: TGTGCCAGCAGTGCTTCCGGGACTCTCACCGGGGAGCTGTTTTTT
cdr3_aa: CASSASGTLTGELFF

clone_size: -
d_call: -
j_call: TRBJ2-7
v_call: TRBV27
cdr3_nt: TGTGCCAGCAGTTTATTGAAGGGCAGGGCCTACGAGCAGTACTTC
cdr3_aa: CASSLLKGRAYEQYF

clone_size: few
d_call: -
j_call: TRBJ1-2
v_call: TRBV9
cdr3_nt: TGTGCCAGCAGCGTAGGAACAGAGGGCTATGGCTACACCTTC
cdr3_aa: CASSVGTEGYGYTF

clone_size: -
d_call: TRBD1
j_call: TRBJ1-5
v_call: TRBV24-1
cdr3_nt: TGTGCCACCAGTGACCACGACAGGGGAAATCAGCCCCAGCATTTT
cdr3_aa: CATSDHDRGNQPQHF

clone_size: few
d_call: -
j_call: TRBJ1-5
v_call: TRBV6-1
cdr3_nt: TGTGCCAGCAGTGAAGCCGGTACTCTAGTCCAGCCCCAGCATTTT
cdr3_aa: CASSEAGTLVQPQHF

clone_size: -
d_call: TRBD1
j_call: TRBJ1-5
v_call: TRBV10-3
cdr3_nt: TGTGCCAACACCGGTCGCCCCGGGACAGGGGTTTGGGGCAATCAGCCCCAGCATTTT
cdr3_aa: CANTGRPGTGVWGNQPQHF

clone_size: few
d_call: -
j_call: TRBJ2-1
v_call: TRBV7-2
cdr3_nt: TGTGCCAGCAGCTCCGGGACTCTTCCCTACAATTATGGGGAGCAGTTCTTC
cdr3_aa: CASSSGTLPYNYGEQFF

clone_size: -
d_call: -
j_call: TRBJ1-5
v_call: TRBV6-5
cdr3_nt: TGTGCCAGCAGCGCCCTGAGGGGGTTCAATCAGCCCCAGCATTTT
cdr3_aa: CASSALRGFNQPQHF

clone_size: -
d_call: -
j_call: TRBJ1-4
v_call: TRBV7-9
cdr3_nt: TGTGCCAGCAGCCTGCGGTGGGGCTCTAATGAAAAACTGTTTTTT
cdr3_aa: CASSLRWGSNEKLFF

clone_size: few
d_call: TRBD1
j_call: TRBJ1-5
v_call: TRBV6-5
cdr3_nt: TGTGCCAGCAGTACTACCTCCCTCGGGACAGGGAGGCAGCCCCAGCATTTT
cdr3_aa: CASSTTSLGTGRQPQHF

clone_size: few
d_call: -
j_call: TRBJ1-4
v_call: TRBV20-1
cdr3_nt: TGCAGTGCTCGGGACCAGGGGGAAAAACTGTTTTTT
cdr3_aa: CSARDQGEKLFF

clone_size: -
d_call: -
j_call: TRBJ1-2
v_call: TRBV29-1
cdr3_nt: TGCAGCGTTGGGGACCCGGGAGAGGCGGTCTATGGCTACACCTTC
cdr3_aa: CSVGDPGEAVYGYTF

clone_size: -
d_call: -
j_call: TRBJ1-3
v_call: TRBV20-1
cdr3_nt: TGCAGTGCCCAGCTATCCTCTGGAAACACCATATATTTT
cdr3_aa: CSAQLSSGNTIYF

clone_size: -
d_call: -
j_call: TRBJ2-5
v_call: TRBV20-1
cdr3_nt: TGCAGTGCTAGAGATTATCAGGGAGCTTACTTC
cdr3_aa: CSARDYQGAYF

clone_size: many
d_call: -
j_call: TRBJ2-5
v_call: TRBV5-6
cdr3_nt: TGTGCCAGCAGATCCGACGGACAAGAGACCCAGTACTTC
cdr3_aa: CASRSDGQETQYF

clone_size: many
d_call: -
j_call: TRBJ1-1
v_call: TRBV10-3
cdr3_nt: TGTGCCATCGAAATCGGGACGCCCCTGAACACTGAAGCTTTCTTT
cdr3_aa: CAIEIGTPLNTEAFF

clone_size: few
d_call: TRBD1
j_call: TRBJ2-1
v_call: TRBV7-8
cdr3_nt: TGTGCCAGCAGCTTACAGGACAGGGGGAGGAATGAGCAGTTCTTC
cdr3_aa: CASSLQDRGRNEQFF

clone_size: few
d_call: -
j_call: TRBJ2-7
v_call: TRBV20-1
cdr3_nt: TGCAGTGCTAGAGTCTCCGGGGCTACCTACGAGCAGTACTTC
cdr3_aa: CSARVSGATYEQYF

clone_size: -
d_call: TRBD2
j_call: TRBJ2-7
v_call: TRBV24-1
cdr3_nt: TGTGCCACCAGTACGGGACTAGCGGGGGGGCCGGCCTACGAGCAGTACTTC
cdr3_aa: CATSTGLAGGPAYEQYF

clone_size: -
d_call: -
j_call: TRBJ2-2
v_call: TRBV7-8
cdr3_nt: TGTGCCAGCAGCCGGGACAAAGGAGGAAACGGGGAGCTGTTTTTT
cdr3_aa: CASSRDKGGNGELFF

clone_size: many
d_call: TRBD2
j_call: TRBJ2-3
v_call: TRBV5-1
cdr3_nt: TGCGCCAGCAGCCCTGGACTAGCCGGAGAAACGCAGTATTTT
cdr3_aa: CASSPGLAGETQYF

clone_size: -
d_call: -
j_call: TRBJ1-3
v_call: TRBV24-1
cdr3_nt: TGTGCCACCAGTGATTCGGACAGAAGCTCTGGAAACACCATATATTTT
cdr3_aa: CATSDSDRSSGNTIYF

clone_size: once
d_call: TRBD1
j_call: TRBJ1-4
v_call: TRBV5-1
cdr3_nt: TGCGCCAGCAGGATGGACAGGGATCGGAATGAAAAACTGTTTTTT
cdr3_aa: CASRMDRDRNEKLFF

clone_size: -
d_call: -
j_call: TRBJ2-7
v_call: TRBV7-2
cdr3_nt: TGTGCCAGCAGCTTGCGACTAGAATGGAACTACGAGCAGTACTTC
cdr3_aa: CASSLRLEWNYEQYF

clone_size: -
d_call: TRBD2
j_call: TRBJ2-1
v_call: TRBV7-8
cdr3_nt: TGTGCCAGCAGCCCGCAATTTACTAGCGGGAGGTACTACAATGAGCAGTTCTTC
cdr3_aa: CASSPQFTSGRYYNEQFF

clone_size: -
d_call: -
j_call: TRBJ2-3
v_call: TRBV11-2
cdr3_nt: TGTGCCAGCAGCTCCCGCGGAGGGGGCACAGATACGCAGTATTTT
cdr3_aa: CASSSRGGGTDTQYF

clone_size: -
d_call: -
j_call: TRBJ2-7
v_call: TRBV28
cdr3_nt: TGTGCCAGCAGTTTACGGACGAGCCCAACCTACGAGCAGTACTTC
cdr3_aa: CASSLRTSPTYEQYF

clone_size: -
d_call: TRBD1
j_call: TRBJ2-7
v_call: TRBV20-1
cdr3_nt: TGCAGTGCTAGGGATGGGACAGTGGGGTACGAGCAGTACTTC
cdr3_aa: CSARDGTVGYEQYF

clone_size: few
d_call: TRBD1
j_call: TRBJ2-3
v_call: TRBV6-6
cdr3_nt: TGTGCCAGCTCGGGACAGACAGATACGCAGTATTTT
cdr3_aa: CASSGQTDTQYF

clone_size: -
d_call: -
j_call: TRBJ1-4
v_call: TRBV24-1
cdr3_nt: TGTGCCACCAGTGATCCCGGGCGGGCAGGGGAAGAAAAACTGTTTTTT
cdr3_aa: CATSDPGRAGEEKLFF

clone_size: -
d_call: TRBD2
j_call: TRBJ2-3
v_call: TRBV5-1
cdr3_nt: TGCGCCAGCAGCTTGGTAGGACTAGCGGGATTCCTCCCAGATACGCAGTATTTT
cdr3_aa: CASSLVGLAGFLPDTQYF

clone_size: -
d_call: TRBD1
j_call: TRBJ1-1
v_call: TRBV2
cdr3_nt: TGTGCCGGCTCGGGACAGGGGGGCACTGAAGCTTTCTTT
cdr3_aa: CAGSGQGGTEAFF